This T cell receptor beta chain was profiled in a study of blood T cell repertoires in COVID-19. Background on the study: Samples came from the United States, Italy and Spain, spanning acute and convalescent COVID-19. Sources were T cells, B-cell-depleted T cells, or PBMCs; the material itself was cDNA or gDNA.

The authors' processing: Estimates of nucleated cell counts were drawn from the amplification of reference gene primers. The assay was immunoSEQ multiplex PCR, and TCRdb's table has in-frame clones only and misses some. D and trimming were read from the DNA, whereas the V and J calls and clone size are those reported in that table. The sample lists over 100,000 clones; nearly 70% were seen once. This CDR3 contains 16 residues. The V gene's germline CDR1 is LGHDT and CDR2 YNNKEL (reference sequence). The V segment lost 4 bases and the J segment 4 bases; nucleotides outside the gene matches: 9. The specimen sequenced was peripheral blood. The sequence was collected from a woman aged 70-85 years with acute or convalescent COVID-19. The chain is built from TRBV3-1 (or the pseudogene TRBV3-2) and TRBJ1-3; 8 nucleotides agree with TRBD1. CDR3 loop: CASSPRLGQGGNTIYF. The CDR3 DNA is TGTGCCAGCAGCCCAAGGCTAGGACAGGGCGGAAACACCATATATTTT.